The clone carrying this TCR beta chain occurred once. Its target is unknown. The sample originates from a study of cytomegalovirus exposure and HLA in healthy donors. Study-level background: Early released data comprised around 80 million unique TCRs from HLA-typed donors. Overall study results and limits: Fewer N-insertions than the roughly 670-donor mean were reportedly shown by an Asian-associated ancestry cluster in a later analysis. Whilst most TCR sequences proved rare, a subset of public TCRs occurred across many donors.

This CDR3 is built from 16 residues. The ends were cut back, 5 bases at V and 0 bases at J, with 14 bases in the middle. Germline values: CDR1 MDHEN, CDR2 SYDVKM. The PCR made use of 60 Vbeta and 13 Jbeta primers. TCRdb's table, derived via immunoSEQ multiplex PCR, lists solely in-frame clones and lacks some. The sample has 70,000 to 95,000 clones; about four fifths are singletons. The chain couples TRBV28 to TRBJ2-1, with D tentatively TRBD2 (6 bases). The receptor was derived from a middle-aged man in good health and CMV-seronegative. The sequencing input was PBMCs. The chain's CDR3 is CASSRIGLSSYNEQFF. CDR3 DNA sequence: TGTGCCAGCAGTCGGATAGGACTAAGCTCCTACAATGAGCAGTTCTTC. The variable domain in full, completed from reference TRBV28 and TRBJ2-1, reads DVKVTQSSRYLVKRTGEKVFLECVQDMDHENMFWYRQDPGLGLRLIYFSYDVKMKEKGDIPEGYSVSREKKERFSLILESASTNQTSMYLCASSRIGLSSYNEQFFGPGTRLTVL.